The T cell receptor beta chain described here comes from a study of blood T cell repertoires in COVID-19. In germline, CDR1 is MGHRA, CDR2 YSYEKL. V was cut by 5 bases and J by 4 bases, with 17 bases left in between. There are 15 residues in the CDR3. Source study methods: How many nucleated cells were present was estimated from reference gene primer amplification. Some clones are missing from TCRdb's copy, which holds only in-frame ones; the method was immunoSEQ multiplex PCR. The DNA was the basis for D and trimming; V, J and clone size are from that table. Counted here are around 140,000 clones, around nine tenths occurring once; the ten biggest clones make up 1.5% to 1.9%.

Sequencing used peripheral blood. This chain links TRBV4-1 with TRBJ1-1; a possible D gene is TRBD1 (6 bases). The sequence came from a woman between 55 and 75 years old with acute or convalescent COVID-19. In nucleotides, the CDR3 is TGCGCCAGCAGCGAACTGGGGAACAGGGTCACTGAAGCTTTCTTT. Translation gives CASSELGNRVTEAFF.